The 20 T cell receptor beta chains in this list originate from one sample, sequenced in a study of blood T cell repertoires in COVID-19. Repertoires were generated with immunoSEQ multiplex PCR, while TCRdb's copy carries only in-frame clones and drops some. This table holds about 270,000 clones, around 90% found once. Sample: PBMCs or T cells enriched from blood (not recorded which). All receptors derive from a woman between 50 and 59 years old who had recovered from COVID-19.

The chain uses TRBV28 and TRBJ1-5; D perhaps matches TRBD1 (6 bases). V was trimmed by 3 bases and J by 6 bases, leaving 15 bases between them. CDR3 size: 15 residues. Germline-derived CDR1 and CDR2 are MDHEN and SYDVKM. CDR3 loop: CASSLGQGNFQPQHF. In DNA, the CDR3 is TGTGCCAGCAGTTTGGGCCAGGGGAATTTTCAGCCCCAGCATTTT.

Concerning this clone itself: Germline and junction disagree at one end, which may indicate a read error. The chain has TRBV29-1 and TRBJ2-2; TRBD1 is a possible D gene (6 bases). Germline V lookup: CDR1 SQVTM, CDR2 ANQGSEA. This CDR3 contains 16 residues. This chain's CDR3 is CSVVGLDSPKTGELFF. The CDR3 DNA follows: TGCAGCGTTGTCGGACTGGACAGTCCGAAGACCGGGGAGCTGTTTTTT.

The chain joins TRBV19 to TRBJ1-5; TRBD1 matches 9 bases. Per germline, CDR1 LNHDA and CDR2 SQIVND (reference sequence). The CDR3 is 16 amino acids. Trimming took 4 bases from V and 2 from J; bases not matched to a gene: 6. The CDR3 DNA is TGTGCCAGTAGTAACCGGGACAGGGTCGGCAATCAGCCCCAGCATTTT. Translation: CASSNRDRVGNQPQHF.

The chain carries TRBV7-6 and TRBJ2-1, with 8 bases identical to TRBD1. The junction had 4 bases not matched to a gene; V was cut back by 5 bases and J by 1 base. This CDR3 comprises 15 residues. Germline V lookup: CDR1 SGHVS, CDR2 FNYEAQ. The CDR3 coding sequence is TGTGCCAGCAGCCCCCGACAGGGGTCCTACAATGAGCAGTTCTTC. It encodes CASSPRQGSYNEQFF.

The V gene is TRBV28, the J gene TRBJ2-5; 14 nucleotides match TRBD2. V trimming: 6 bases; J trimming: 4 bases; junction bases outside the gene matches: 4. Germline values: CDR1 MDHEN, CDR2 SYDVKM. This CDR3 has 15 amino acids. CDR3 sequence (DNA): TGTGCCAGCAGCCTCGGACTAGCGGGAGGAGAGACCCAGTACTTC. Translation: CASSLGLAGGETQYF.

CDR3 nucleotides: TGTGCCAGCAGCCAGCCGGGACAGGTATCTGAAGCTTTCTTT. Amino acids: CASSQPGQVSEAFF. The V call is TRBV3-1 (or the pseudogene TRBV3-2), the J call TRBJ1-1, with 8 bases matching TRBD1. The CDR3 spans 14 residues. The V gene's germline CDR1 is LGHDT and CDR2 YNNKEL (reference sequence). The junction had 6 bases not matched to a gene; V was cut back by 3 bases and J by 6 bases.

This sequence joins TRBV13 and TRBJ1-3, with D perhaps TRBD1 (5 bases). Germline V gene lookup returns CDR1 PRHDT and CDR2 FYEKMQ (reference sequence). V was clipped by 3 bases and J by 0 bases, with 12 bases between them. The CDR3 spans 16 residues. The chain's CDR3 is CASSLRQLTSGNTIYF. The CDR3 DNA reads as TGTGCCAGCAGCTTGAGACAGCTTACCTCTGGAAACACCATATATTTT.

V gene TRBV15 combines with J gene TRBJ2-7; 7 nucleotides match TRBD1. Germline V CDR1 and CDR2: LNHNV, YYDKDF (reference sequence). CDR3 length equals 14 residues. After removal of 2 bases from V and 2 bases from J, the junction contained 3 bases not matched to a gene. The CDR3 loop is CATSRRQGTYEQYF. CDR3 nucleotide sequence: TGTGCCACCAGCAGAAGACAGGGAACCTACGAGCAGTACTTC. Variable domain in full (rest from reference TRBV15 and TRBJ2-7): DAMVIQNPRYQVTQFGKPVTLSCSQTLNHNVMYWYQQKSSQAPKLLFHYYDKDFNNEADTPDNFQSRRPNTSFCFLDIRSPGLGDTAMYLCATSRRQGTYEQYFGPGTRLTVT.

The CDR3 protein is CARSFGVVWREGLSYEQYF. Here the CDR3 DNA reads TGTGCCAGAAGCTTTGGGGTAGTTTGGCGGGAGGGTCTCTCCTACGAGCAGTACTTC. The chain carries TRBV5-3 and TRBJ2-7; TRBD2 agrees at 9 bases. TRBV5-3 is noted as an ORF with a role that remains uncertain. This CDR3 spans 19 amino acids. After removal of 2 bases from V and 0 bases from J, the junction contained 15 bases not matched to a gene.

The chain joins TRBV18 to TRBJ1-5, with 8 bases identical to TRBD1. The junction had 9 bases not matched to a gene; V was cut back by 2 bases and J by 3 bases. The CDR3 consists of 17 residues. Germline V lookup: CDR1 KGHSH, CDR2 LQKENI. CDR3 residues: CASSPTLGQGPNQPQHF. The CDR3 coding sequence is TGTGCCAGCTCACCAACGCTCGGACAGGGCCCCAATCAGCCCCAGCATTTT.

This chain connects TRBV2 to TRBJ2-1, with 8 bases matching TRBD1. The germline V gene has CDR1 SNHLY and CDR2 FYNNEI. The CDR3 is 14 amino acids. The ends lost 6 bases at V and 8 bases at J; junction bases unmatched: 9. Here the CDR3 reads CASRDDRGSDEQFF. DNA for the CDR3: TGTGCCAGCAGGGATGACAGGGGATCAGATGAGCAGTTCTTC.

This clone was counted a single time. This same CDR3 is encoded by further DNA sequences in the sample. This chain uses TRBV5-1 with TRBJ2-7; 10 nucleotides agree with TRBD2. Germline V gene sequence: CDR1 SGHRS, CDR2 YFSETQ. V shed 0 bases, J shed 1 base, and the junction held 1 base outside the gene matches. The CDR3 covers 15 residues. CDR3 sequence (DNA): TGCGCCAGCAGCTTGGGACTAGCGGGTTCCTACGAGCAGTACTTC. Its translation is CASSLGLAGSYEQYF.

The sample holds a few counts of this clone. This chain uses TRBV4-2 with TRBJ2-7, with 10 bases aligning to TRBD2. After removal of 2 bases from V and 3 bases from J, the junction contained 7 bases not matched to a gene. The CDR3 is 16 amino acids. Germline values: CDR1 LGHNA, CDR2 YNFKEQ. The DNA for the CDR3 is TGTGCCAGCAGCCAAATCGGGACTAGCGACAACTACGAGCAGTACTTC. Its protein product is CASSQIGTSDNYEQYF.

This chain joins TRBV29-1 and TRBJ1-5, with TRBD1 as a possible D gene (6 bases). The CDR3 contains 13 residues. Germline lookup yields CDR1 SQVTM and CDR2 ANQGSEA. Trimming removed 4 bases at V and 4 bases at J, with 11 bases between. The CDR3, as DNA: TGCAGCGTTGCTACAGGGATAAATCAGCCCCAGCATTTT. It encodes CSVATGINQPQHF.

In this sample, this clone turned up once. J is TRBJ1-2 and V is TRBV4-3; TRBD1 aligns across 9 bases. CDR3 length: 14 amino acids. Germline V CDR1 and CDR2: LGHNA, YSLEER. Germline trimming cut 3 bases from V and 1 base from J; bases unmatched to any gene: 0. The CDR3 here is CASSQDRGNYGYTF. The CDR3, as DNA: TGCGCCAGCAGCCAGGACAGGGGTAACTATGGCTACACCTTC.

This chain uses TRBV3-1 (or the pseudogene TRBV3-2) with TRBJ2-7; D call uncertain. This CDR3 spans 13 amino acids. The V gene's germline CDR1 is LGHDT and CDR2 YNNKEL (reference sequence). The V end lost 0 bases, the J end lost 11 bases, and 14 bases lay between the germline ends. CDR3 nucleotide sequence: TGTGCCAGCAGCCAAGATAACTCCCCGTTCGAGTACTTC. This sequence encodes CASSQDNSPFEYF.

The chain combines TRBV6-5 with TRBJ2-7, with D possibly TRBD1 on 6 matching bases. The CDR3 is 15 amino acids. V lost 4 bases and J lost 4, with 17 bases in between. The germline CDR1 and CDR2 sequences are MNHEY and SVGAGI. CDR3: CASSSTTGTPYEQYF. The CDR3 nucleotides read TGTGCCAGCAGTTCGACCACCGGGACACCATACGAGCAGTACTTC.

The V gene is TRBV7-2, the J gene TRBJ1-5, with TRBD1 matching 11 bases. Germline CDR1 SGHTA, CDR2 FQGNSA. V shed 3 bases and J 0 bases; nucleotides not matched to a gene: 4. This CDR3 has 17 residues. The CDR3 DNA follows: TGTGCCAGCAGCTTCGGGACAGGGGGATTTAGCAATCAGCCCCAGCATTTT. Amino acids: CASSFGTGGFSNQPQHF.

The J gene is TRBJ1-5, the V gene TRBV7-9, with D uncertain. The ends were cut back, 3 bases at V and 5 bases at J, with 14 bases in the middle. The CDR3 sequence is 15 residues long. Germline assignment: CDR1 SEHNR and CDR2 FQNEAQ (reference sequence). CDR3 DNA: TGTGCCAGCAGCTTTTCGGAGGGAGACCATCAGCCCCAGCATTTT. Translated: CASSFSEGDHQPQHF.

A single count supports this clone. The chain uses TRBV19 and TRBJ2-3; TRBD1 matches at 7 bases. Looked up from germline, CDR1 is LNHDA and CDR2 is SQIVND (reference sequence). CDR3 length: 16 amino acids. V lost 0 bases and J lost 0; bases outside the gene matches: 3. CDR3 in DNA: TGTGCCAGTAGTATAGATCCGGGACAGAGCACAGATACGCAGTATTTT. Its protein is CASSIDPGQSTDTQYF.